The rows below give T cell receptor beta chains drawn from one sample of a study of spatial heterogeneity in lung cancer. In TCRdb, the 5' RACE reads were re-called with MiXCR into one record per CDR3 protein. The sample carries tens of thousands of distinct CDR3 sequences, roughly 12% recorded once. This specimen consisted of PBMCs, obtained at surgery. The source is a male donor with early-stage non-small cell lung cancer. CDR3s include the opening cysteine and the closing phenylalanine or tryptophan. A D gene is named only where the DNA matches it firmly. Where a row states a size, it is once, few, many or the class of an expanded clone; other rows omit it.

v_call	d_call	clone_size	j_call	cdr3_aa	cdr3_nt
TRBV19	TRBD2	NA	TRBJ2-5	CASSRRTSAQETQYF	TGTGCCAGTAGCCGTCGGACTAGCGCACAAGAGACCCAGTACTTC
TRBV6-2/TRBV6-3	TRBD1	NA	TRBJ1-1	CASSPNYGTGRGWTEAFF	TGTGCCAGCAGTCCGAACTACGGGACAGGGAGAGGGTGGACTGAAGCTTTCTTT
TRBV7-2	NA	few	TRBJ2-7	CASSAGARLISYEQYF	TGTGCCAGCAGCGCCGGGGCGCGGCTGATCTCCTACGAGCAGTACTTC
TRBV29-1	TRBD1	few	TRBJ1-3	CSVGTGENTIYF	TGCAGCGTGGGGACAGGGGAAAACACCATATATTTT
TRBV7-8	NA	many	TRBJ2-7	CASSLATWGADEQYF	TGTGCCAGCAGCTTAGCCACCTGGGGGGCCGACGAGCAGTACTTC
TRBV12-3/TRBV12-4	NA	NA	TRBJ1-2	CASSPDGDYGYTF	TGTGCCAGCAGTCCAGATGGGGACTATGGCTACACCTTC
TRBV20-1	TRBD2	few	TRBJ2-1	CSARREGRNEQFF	TGCAGTGCTAGGCGGGAGGGCCGAAATGAGCAGTTCTTC
TRBV5-4	NA	NA	TRBJ2-2	CASSLAEGQGSTGELFF	TGTGCCAGCAGCTTGGCGGAGGGTCAGGGCAGCACCGGGGAGCTGTTTTTT
TRBV5-6	NA	NA	TRBJ2-1	CASSPPTSKNEQFF	TGTGCCAGCAGCCCCCCTACCTCCAAGAATGAGCAGTTCTTC
TRBV9	NA	NA	TRBJ1-5	CASSVGQGNQPQHF	TGTGCCAGCAGCGTAGGACAGGGCAATCAGCCCCAGCATTTT
TRBV6-1	NA	few	TRBJ2-5	CASSEWGSQETQYF	TGTGCCAGCAGTGAATGGGGCAGTCAGGAGACCCAGTACTTC
TRBV27	NA	many	TRBJ2-6	CASSLRGPSGANVLTF	TGTGCCAGCAGTTTACGGGGACCGAGTGGGGCCAACGTCCTGACTTTC
TRBV11-2	NA	NA	TRBJ2-3	CASSLKQEGYTDTQYF	TGTGCCAGCAGCTTAAAACAGGAGGGTTACACAGATACGCAGTATTTT
TRBV18	NA	few	TRBJ2-7	CASSPRDGNYEQYF	TGTGCCAGCTCACCACGGGACGGGAACTACGAGCAGTACTTC
TRBV7-9	TRBD2	few	TRBJ2-5	CASSFSGPLGETQYF	TGTGCCAGCAGCTTTAGCGGGCCCCTGGGGGAGACCCAGTACTTC
TRBV5-6	NA	NA	TRBJ2-7	CASSLLGRGAEQYF	TGTGCCAGCAGCTTGCTCGGCAGGGGGGCGGAGCAGTACTTC
TRBV7-8	TRBD2	NA	TRBJ2-5	CASSPGLAQETQYF	TGTGCCAGCAGCCCGGGACTAGCCCAAGAGACCCAGTACTTC
TRBV7-2	NA	NA	TRBJ1-3	CASSQNRAGNTIYF	TGTGCCAGCAGCCAGAACAGGGCTGGAAACACCATATATTTT
TRBV25-1	NA	few	TRBJ1-6	CASRDRDTLTSPLHF	TGTGCCAGCAGGGACCGGGACACCCTTACTTCACCCCTCCACTTT
TRBV11-2	NA	NA	TRBJ2-2	CASTRLRGRNTGELFF	TGTGCCAGCACCCGGCTTCGGGGACGGAACACCGGGGAGCTGTTTTTT
TRBV29-1	TRBD1	many	TRBJ1-1	CSAADRGNTEAFF	TGCAGCGCTGCCGACAGGGGTAACACTGAAGCTTTCTTT
TRBV7-2	NA	few	TRBJ1-1	CASSLGIGSEAFF	TGTGCCAGCAGCTTAGGCATCGGTTCCGAAGCTTTCTTT
TRBV29-1	NA	few	TRBJ2-1	CSVEDGDEQFF	TGCAGCGTTGAAGACGGGGATGAGCAGTTCTTC